Below, 11 T cell receptor beta chains from the same sample are listed, as sequenced in a study of identical twins. One entry per CDR3 protein results from TCRdb running MiXCR on the 5' RACE reads. Among 230,000 or so distinct CDR3 sequences listed, approximately 8.3% were seen once. Separately, the same data were catalogued under a study of yellow fever vaccine responses in identical twins.

Sequenced material: CD8+ T cells sorted from blood. The source is a woman aged 18 to 35 in good health.

The rearrangement uses TRBV27 and TRBJ2-1; 7 bases align to TRBD1. Germline V gene lookup returns CDR1 MNHEY and CDR2 SMNVEV (reference sequence). V was pared by 3 bases and J by 7 bases, with 6 bases of the junction left unmatched. The CDR3 contains 14 residues. This CDR3 reads CASSFRDRLNEQFF. The CDR3 DNA is TGTGCCAGCAGTTTTAGGGACAGACTAAATGAGCAGTTCTTC.

This clonotype was counted between two and nine times. J is TRBJ1-4 and V is TRBV6-5; D possibly corresponds to TRBD1 (6 bases). The germline V gene has CDR1 MNHEY and CDR2 SVGAGI. The CDR3 spans 16 residues. The V and J ends lost 0 bases and 5 bases respectively, with 13 bases between them. DNA of the CDR3: TGTGCCAGCAGTTACTCCCTTCGGGACACGAATGAAAAACTGTTTTTT. Its translation: CASSYSLRDTNEKLFF.

The rearrangement joins TRBV3-1 to TRBJ2-7, with TRBD1 matching 10 bases. The CDR3 covers 15 residues. CDR1 and CDR2 from the germline V gene are LGHDT and YNNKEL (reference sequence). The junction had 3 bases not matched to a gene; V was cut back by 1 base and J by 3 bases. The CDR3 reads CASSQGTGGYYEQYF. The CDR3 bases are TGTGCCAGCAGCCAAGGGACAGGGGGTTACTACGAGCAGTACTTC.

The chain couples TRBV28 to TRBJ2-2; 8 nucleotides agree with TRBD2. Germline trimming cut 6 bases from V and 5 bases from J; bases unmatched to any gene: 8. The CDR3 is 15 amino acids. The V gene's germline CDR1 is MDHEN and CDR2 SYDVKM. The CDR3 DNA reads TGTGCCAGCAGACCTATAGCGGGATTTACCGGGGAGCTGTTTTTT. Protein sequence: CASRPIAGFTGELFF. Full variable domain (missing parts from reference TRBV28 and TRBJ2-2): DVKVTQSSRYLVKRTGEKVFLECVQDMDHENMFWYRQDPGLGLRLIYFSYDVKMKEKGDIPEGYSVSREKKERFSLILESASTNQTSMYLCASRPIAGFTGELFFGEGSRLTVL.

The J gene is TRBJ2-1, the V gene TRBV20-1; TRBD2 matches at 8 bases. This CDR3 has 15 residues. After removal of 5 bases from V and 7 bases from J, the junction contained 13 bases not matched to a gene. CDR1 DFQATT and CDR2 SNEGSKA come from the germline V gene (reference sequence). CDR3 region: CSARSGEGGGNEQFF. The CDR3 DNA is TGCAGTGCTCGCTCGGGGGAGGGCGGGGGGAATGAGCAGTTCTTC.

This clonotype was counted only a few times. The chain carries TRBV29-1 and TRBJ2-2; D is uncertain. The V and J ends lost 5 bases and 6 bases respectively, with 10 bases between them. Per germline, CDR1 SQVTM and CDR2 ANQGSEA. The CDR3 runs 12 residues. Here the CDR3 reads CSVWGRPGELFF. The CDR3 DNA follows: TGCAGCGTTTGGGGTCGTCCCGGGGAGCTGTTTTTT.

The CDR3 nucleotides read TGTGCCATCAGTGACTCGGGGGCCGCGACCCAGTACTTC. As protein: CAISDSGAATQYF. The chain links TRBV10-3 to TRBJ2-5; D tentatively fits TRBD1 or TRBD2 (6 bases each). The V gene's germline CDR1 is ENHRY and CDR2 SYGVKD. Trimming left V 3 bases short and J 7 bases short, with 12 bases between. There are 13 residues in the CDR3.

This clonotype was observed a few times. The CDR3, as DNA: TGTGCCAGCAGCTTAGATTCTAGCTTAATGGCGTGGACAGATACGCAGTATTTT. Its protein is CASSLDSSLMAWTDTQYF. This chain connects TRBV11-2 to TRBJ2-3; perhaps TRBD2 as D (5 bases). The V and J ends lost 0 bases and 3 bases respectively, with 19 bases between them. The CDR3 length is 18 residues. Germline CDR1 SGHAT, CDR2 FQNNGV.

The J gene is TRBJ2-7, the V gene TRBV3-1; D gene ambiguous. The germline gives CDR1 LGHDT, CDR2 YNNKEL (reference sequence). This CDR3 contains 16 residues. Trimming removed 4 bases from V and 0 bases from J, with 16 bases in between. CDR3 protein: CASSPWTVESSYEQYF. DNA of the CDR3: TGTGCCAGCAGCCCGTGGACGGTAGAAAGCTCCTACGAGCAGTACTTC.

This clonotype was seen repeatedly, ten times or more. V is TRBV7-9 and J is TRBJ2-7; D is unresolved. The CDR3 is made up of 13 amino acids. From germline, CDR1 is SEHNR and CDR2 FQNEAQ (reference sequence). Trimming cost V 9 bases and J 3 bases, with 15 bases left between them. The CDR3 is CASVGSGGYEQYF. CDR3 DNA sequence: TGTGCCAGTGTTGGGTCCGGCGGCTACGAGCAGTACTTC.

This clonotype was seen at least ten times. V gene TRBV29-1 combines with J gene TRBJ2-2; possibly TRBD2 for D (6 bases). Germline CDR1 and CDR2: SQVTM and ANQGSEA. V was trimmed by 7 bases and J by 3 bases, leaving 24 bases between them. The CDR3 runs 17 residues. CDR3 sequence reads: CSALVPLATWDTGELFF. The CDR3 coding sequence is TGCAGCGCCCTAGTTCCACTAGCAACCTGGGACACCGGGGAGCTGTTTTTT.